These 28 T cell receptor beta chains were all obtained from the same sample, sequenced in a study of blood T cell repertoires in COVID-19. Some clones are missing from TCRdb's copy, which holds only in-frame ones; the method was immunoSEQ multiplex PCR. The table includes some 74,000 clones, about four fifths detected once. The sequencing input was peripheral blood. These receptors were obtained from a woman older than 75 with active or convalescent COVID-19.

This rearrangement joins TRBV19 to TRBJ2-5; 11 bases are a match to TRBD2. The germline V gene encodes CDR1 LNHDA and CDR2 SQIVND (reference sequence). The CDR3 runs 17 residues. J gave up 2 bases and V 1 base, and 6 bases lay outside the gene matches. The CDR3 reads CASSIARLAGGQETQYF. In DNA form, the CDR3 reads TGTGCCAGTAGTATAGCTCGGCTAGCGGGGGGACAAGAGACCCAGTACTTC.

V gene TRBV6-4 combines with J gene TRBJ2-2, with a weak D call TRBD2 (6 bases). This CDR3 is 16 amino acids long. Trimming shortened V by 5 bases and J by 0 bases, and 13 bases separated the two germline ends. Germline loops: CDR1 MRHNA, CDR2 SNTAGT. The CDR3 sequence is CASSRGGITNTGELFF. Here the CDR3 DNA reads TGTGCCAGCAGTCGGGGCGGGATCACGAACACCGGGGAGCTGTTTTTT.

The V call is TRBV9, the J call TRBJ2-7; tentative D call: TRBD1 (5 bases). CDR1 and CDR2 (germline): SGDLS, YYNGEE. V lost 4 bases, J lost 0 bases, and 8 bases lay in between. The CDR3 has 13 residues. The CDR3 coding sequence is TGTGCCAGCAGCCCAGGGATCTCCTACGAGCAGTACTTC. Protein: CASSPGISYEQYF.

The chain combines TRBV2 with TRBJ2-1; maybe TRBD1 (5 bases). In germline, CDR1 is SNHLY, CDR2 FYNNEI. This CDR3 comprises 15 residues. The V end lost 4 bases, the J end lost 6 bases, and 16 bases lay between the germline ends. Here the CDR3 DNA reads TGTGCCAGCAGTGGAATGAAGGGGCAACGCAATGAGCAGTTCTTC. Translated, it gives CASSGMKGQRNEQFF.

This clone was seen more than once but under ten times. This chain connects TRBV14 to TRBJ2-3, with D perhaps TRBD1 (6 bases). The CDR3 loop spans 16 amino acids. V was trimmed by 4 bases and J by 1 base, leaving 15 bases between them. Germline CDR1 and CDR2: SGHDN and FVKESK. The CDR3 loop reads CASSPNRVQGTDTQYF. The CDR3 region has the DNA TGTGCCAGCAGCCCGAACAGGGTTCAAGGCACAGATACGCAGTATTTT.

The chain links TRBV7-8 to TRBJ1-4; 10 bases align to TRBD1. Germline values: CDR1 SGHVS, CDR2 FQNEAQ. The CDR3 is made up of 15 amino acids. V lost 3 bases and J lost 11; bases outside the gene matches: 9. In DNA, the CDR3 is TGTGCCAGCAGCTTTCGGACAGGGGGAGGTGGGAAACTGTTTTTT. Protein: CASSFRTGGGGKLFF. The variable domain in full, with the rest retrieved from reference TRBV7-8 and TRBJ1-4, is GAGVSQSPRYKVAKRGQDVALRCDPISGHVSLFWYQQALGQGPEFLTYFQNEAQLDKSGLPSDRFFAERPEGSVSTLKIQRTQQEDSAVYLCASSFRTGGGGKLFFGSGTQLSVL.

The J gene is TRBJ2-2, the V gene TRBV10-3; 11 bases fit TRBD1. CDR3 length equals 18 residues. With V trimmed by 0 bases and J by 4 bases, 7 bases remained unmatched. Germline CDR1 ENHRY, CDR2 SYGVKD. The CDR3 reads CAISESPGQGESTGELFF. The CDR3 DNA follows: TGTGCCATCAGTGAGTCACCGGGACAGGGGGAAAGCACCGGGGAGCTGTTTTTT.

The rearrangement uses TRBV5-4 and TRBJ2-7; 7 bases are a match to TRBD2. Germline V gene sequence: CDR1 SGHNT, CDR2 YYREEE (reference sequence). The CDR3 extends over 15 amino acids. The V and J ends lost 0 bases and 3 bases, in that order; junction bases with no gene match: 6. The CDR3 here is CASSLASGFIYEQYF. CDR3 nucleotide sequence: TGTGCCAGCAGCTTGGCTAGCGGTTTTATCTACGAGCAGTACTTC. Complete variable domain (other parts from reference TRBV5-4 and TRBJ2-7): ETGVTQSPTHLIKTRGQQVTLRCSSQSGHNTVSWYQQALGQGPQFIFQYYREEENGRGNFPPRFSGLQFPNYSSELNVNALELDDSALYLCASSLASGFIYEQYFGPGTRLTVT.

Details on this clone: Distinct nucleotide sequences in the sample also encode this CDR3. The J gene is TRBJ2-1, the V gene TRBV6-5; 10 bases map to TRBD1. V lost 7 bases and J lost 5; bases outside the gene matches: 5. Per the germline V gene, CDR1 is MNHEY and CDR2 is SVGAGI. CDR3 length: 14 residues. The CDR3 region is CASTRDRGNNEQFF. Here the CDR3 DNA reads TGTGCCAGCACACGGGACAGGGGAAACAATGAGCAGTTCTTC.

This chain links TRBV4-3 with TRBJ1-4, with D perhaps TRBD1 (5 bases). Germline V gene lookup returns CDR1 LGHNA and CDR2 YSLEER. V was cut by 2 bases and J by 0 bases, with 7 bases left in between. The CDR3 spans 15 residues. DNA of the CDR3: TGCGCCAGCAGCCAAAGACAGACAACTAATGAAAAACTGTTTTTT. Its translation is CASSQRQTTNEKLFF.

V usage is TRBV18 and J usage is TRBJ1-2, with D unclear. The CDR3 is made up of 11 amino acids. The germline V gene encodes CDR1 KGHSH and CDR2 LQKENI. Deletions cut 6 bases from V and 4 bases from J, with 6 bases between. The CDR3 sequence is CASSEAYGYTF. The CDR3 DNA reads as TGTGCCAGCTCGGAGGCCTATGGCTACACCTTC.

The rearrangement joins TRBV7-2 to TRBJ1-3; D uncertain. CDR1 and CDR2 from the germline V gene are SGHTA and FQGNSA. Deletions cut 4 bases from V and 1 base from J, with 8 bases between. This CDR3 contains 14 residues. DNA of the CDR3: TGTGCCAGCAGCTCACAGCGGTCTGGAAACACCATATATTTT. Translating gives CASSSQRSGNTIYF.

This chain joins TRBV11-2 and TRBJ2-7; no reliable D call. CDR3 length: 14 amino acids. Trimming stripped 4 bases from V and 0 bases from J, with 10 bases between. Germline V gives CDR1 SGHAT, CDR2 FQNNGV. DNA of the CDR3: TGTGCCAGCAGCTCCGTCTCGAGCTCCTACGAGCAGTACTTC. This sequence encodes CASSSVSSSYEQYF.

CDR3: CAQSRAAYVYF. In DNA, the CDR3 is TGTGCCCAAAGCAGGGCGGCGTACGTGTACTTC. The chain has TRBV2 and TRBJ2-5; tentative D call: TRBD1 (5 bases). Trimming left V 11 bases short and J 13 bases short, with 20 bases between. Per germline, CDR1 SNHLY and CDR2 FYNNEI. The CDR3 runs 11 residues.

The table lists this clone with a few counts. The rearrangement links TRBV28 to TRBJ2-5, with a weak D call TRBD1 (5 bases). Per the germline V gene, CDR1 is MDHEN and CDR2 is SYDVKM. The CDR3 spans 12 residues. V lost 4 bases, J lost 7 bases, and 10 bases lay in between. The CDR3 region has the DNA TGTGCCAGCAGTTCCTTTAGGGGGACCCAGTACTTC. Translated, it gives CASSSFRGTQYF.

This clone was seen once. V and J are TRBV10-1 and TRBJ2-4; possibly TRBD2 for D (6 bases). V was shortened by 8 bases and J by 8 bases, with 19 bases between the two germline ends. Germline V CDR1 and CDR2: WNHNN, SYGVQD (reference sequence). The CDR3 is made up of 14 amino acids. CDR3 DNA sequence: TGCGCCAGCCGGGAGCGACCAACCCGGGACATTCAGTACTTC. Translation gives CASRERPTRDIQYF.

The chain couples TRBV9 to TRBJ2-7; 9 nucleotides match TRBD2. Germline loops: CDR1 SGDLS, CDR2 YYNGEE. This CDR3 comprises 14 residues. The V segment lost 3 bases and the J segment 1 base; nucleotides outside the gene matches: 2. CDR3 in DNA: TGTGCCAGCAGCGCGCTAGCGGGGTCCTACGAGCAGTACTTC. It translates to CASSALAGSYEQYF. The variable domain in full, completed from reference TRBV9 and TRBJ2-7, reads DSGVTQTPKHLITATGQRVTLRCSPRSGDLSVYWYQQSLDQGLQFLIQYYNGEERAKGNILERFSAQQFPDLHSELNLSSLELGDSALYFCASSALAGSYEQYFGPGTRLTVT.

This rearrangement joins TRBV2 to TRBJ1-4; tentatively, D is TRBD1 (6 bases). Trimming stripped 4 bases from V and 6 bases from J, with 12 bases between. This CDR3 has 14 residues. Germline V gene lookup returns CDR1 SNHLY and CDR2 FYNNEI. CDR3 nucleotides: TGTGCCAGCAGTGCCTCGGGACAACATGAAAAACTGTTTTTT. The encoded protein is CASSASGQHEKLFF.

This chain uses TRBV14 with TRBJ2-7; 9 nucleotides agree with TRBD2. Germline V gene lookup returns CDR1 SGHDN and CDR2 FVKESK. With 1 base clipped from V and 3 bases from J, the junction kept 7 bases outside the gene matches. The CDR3 runs 16 residues. The CDR3 protein is CASSQGGLASRYEQYF. The DNA for the CDR3 is TGTGCCAGCAGCCAAGGAGGACTAGCGAGCCGCTACGAGCAGTACTTC.

V is TRBV5-1 and J is TRBJ2-3, with TRBD2 matching over 7 bases. J gave up 0 bases and V 3 bases, and 4 bases lay outside the gene matches. The CDR3 is 15 residues long. The germline V gene has CDR1 SGHRS and CDR2 YFSETQ. The DNA for the CDR3 is TGCGCCAGCAGCTGGGGACTACCGAGCACAGATACGCAGTATTTT. Its protein product is CASSWGLPSTDTQYF.

In regard to this clone: Germline is not matched at one junction end, which may reflect a read error. This chain uses TRBV3-1 (or the pseudogene TRBV3-2) with TRBJ2-7, with 10 bases matching TRBD1. The germline V gene has CDR1 LGHDT and CDR2 YNNKEL (reference sequence). The CDR3 covers 12 residues. The CDR3 DNA reads TGTGCCAGCAGCCAAGCTGGGACAGGGGAACACTTC. Translated, it gives CASSQAGTGEHF.

This clone is termed medium-sized. The chain uses TRBV19 and TRBJ1-3, with D unresolved. The CDR3 length is 15 residues. The V and J ends lost 3 bases and 0 bases respectively, with 9 bases between them. Looked up from germline, CDR1 is LNHDA and CDR2 is SQIVND (reference sequence). CDR3 nucleotides: TGTGCCAGTAGTATGCGGGAGGCCTCTGGAAACACCATATATTTT. Its protein is CASSMREASGNTIYF. The variable domain in full, with the rest retrieved from reference TRBV19 and TRBJ1-3, is DGGITQSPKYLFRKEGQNVTLSCEQNLNHDAMYWYRQDPGQGLRLIYYSQIVNDFQKGDIAEGYSVSREKKESFPLTVTSAQKNPTAFYLCASSMREASGNTIYFGEGSWLTVV.

The rearrangement uses TRBV12-3 or TRBV12-4 and TRBJ2-1; D is possibly TRBD2 (6 bases). CDR3 size: 13 residues. V lost 5 bases and J lost 8, with 13 bases in between. The CDR3 reads CASSAGLGDEQFF. The CDR3 DNA is TGTGCCAGCAGTGCGGGACTTGGGGATGAGCAGTTCTTC.

The chain carries TRBV5-1 and TRBJ2-2, with 12 bases aligning to TRBD2. Germline CDR1 SGHRS, CDR2 YFSETQ. The CDR3 totals 17 residues. The J segment lost 6 bases and the V segment lost 0 bases, leaving 6 bases of the junction unmatched. CDR3 bases: TGCGCCAGCAGCTTGGTGACTAGCGGGAGAGGTGCCGGGGAGCTGTTTTTT. Its protein is CASSLVTSGRGAGELFF.

The chain couples TRBV7-2 to TRBJ2-3; no clear D gene. Trimming cost V 1 base and J 0 bases, with 11 bases left between them. The CDR3 covers 16 residues. Germline V gives CDR1 SGHTA, CDR2 FQGNSA. CDR3 region: CASSLDAADSTDTQYF. In DNA, the CDR3 is TGTGCCAGCAGCTTAGATGCGGCGGATAGCACAGATACGCAGTATTTT.

This clone has only a few counts. V gene TRBV19 combines with J gene TRBJ2-7, with D perhaps TRBD2 (5 bases). The CDR3 covers 16 residues. Germline V lookup: CDR1 LNHDA, CDR2 SQIVND (reference sequence). Trimming pared 3 bases from V and 3 bases from J, leaving 18 bases between. The CDR3 sequence: CASSIPVGALGYEQYF. CDR3 nucleotide sequence: TGTGCCAGTAGTATTCCCGTGGGAGCTCTTGGCTACGAGCAGTACTTC.

This clone occurred once. The chain uses TRBV5-4 and TRBJ1-3; TRBD1 is a possible D gene (5 bases). Trimming left V 5 bases short and J 2 bases short, with 11 bases between. Germline CDR1 SGHNT, CDR2 YYREEE (reference sequence). The CDR3 covers 14 residues. The CDR3 here is CASSAVGAGNTIYF. The DNA for the CDR3 is TGTGCCAGCAGTGCGGTAGGGGCTGGAAACACCATATATTTT.

CDR3 residues: CASIGRGYEQYF. The CDR3 DNA follows: TGTGCCAGCATCGGAAGGGGGTACGAGCAGTACTTC. The V call is TRBV3-1 (or the pseudogene TRBV3-2), the J call TRBJ2-7, with D perhaps TRBD1 (6 bases). The CDR3 runs 12 residues. Germline loops: CDR1 LGHDT, CDR2 YNNKEL (reference sequence). The ends were cut back, 7 bases at V and 4 bases at J, with 11 bases in the middle.